The rows below give T cell receptor beta chains drawn from one sample of a study of cytomegalovirus exposure and HLA in healthy donors. The data were produced by immunoSEQ multiplex PCR, yet TCRdb's version contains in-frame clones alone and is incomplete. The repertoire holds around 220,000 clones, with around three quarters as singletons. The sample taken for sequencing was PBMCs. All receptors derive from a man in his forties or fifties in good health and CMV-seronegative. CDR3s include the opening cysteine and the closing phenylalanine or tryptophan. The order of the fields is J gene, D gene, V gene, clone size, CDR3 protein, CDR3 DNA. D genes are given only for firm matches. Rows give clone size only sometimes, using once, few, many, or a class for an expanded clone.

J gene: TRBJ1-5; D gene: TRBD1; V gene: TRBV18; clone size: .; CDR3 protein: CASSPQGQINQPQHF; CDR3 DNA: TGTGCCAGCTCACCGCAGGGACAGATCAATCAGCCCCAGCATTTT
J gene: TRBJ2-2; D gene: .; V gene: TRBV30; clone size: .; CDR3 protein: CAWTPQGSGRFGNGELFF; CDR3 DNA: .
J gene: TRBJ2-1; D gene: TRBD2; V gene: TRBV9; clone size: .; CDR3 protein: CASSVVPGGPGNEQFF; CDR3 DNA: TGTGCCAGCAGCGTAGTCCCGGGAGGGCCAGGCAATGAGCAGTTCTTC
J gene: TRBJ2-5; D gene: TRBD1; V gene: TRBV5-1; clone size: .; CDR3 protein: CASSDTGGIQETQYF; CDR3 DNA: TGCGCCAGCAGCGATACAGGGGGCATCCAAGAGACCCAGTACTTC
J gene: TRBJ2-5; D gene: TRBD1; V gene: TRBV9; clone size: .; CDR3 protein: CASSPGQQETQYF; CDR3 DNA: TGTGCCAGCAGCCCGGGACAGCAAGAGACCCAGTACTTC
J gene: TRBJ2-5; D gene: TRBD1; V gene: TRBV28; clone size: .; CDR3 protein: CASNTGGEQYF; CDR3 DNA: TGTGCCAGCAACACAGGGGGAGAGCAGTACTTC
J gene: TRBJ2-7; D gene: .; V gene: TRBV6-5; clone size: .; CDR3 protein: CASSSAYEQYF; CDR3 DNA: TGTGCCAGCAGTTCCGCCTACGAGCAGTACTTC
J gene: TRBJ1-6; D gene: TRBD1; V gene: TRBV5-4; clone size: few; CDR3 protein: CASSSWTGVPHNSPLHF; CDR3 DNA: TGTGCCAGCAGCTCATGGACAGGGGTTCCTCATAATTCACCCCTCCACTTT
J gene: TRBJ2-1; D gene: .; V gene: TRBV2; clone size: few; CDR3 protein: CASSESQGGEQFF; CDR3 DNA: TGTGCCAGCAGTGAATCTCAGGGAGGTGAGCAGTTCTTC
J gene: TRBJ2-2; D gene: .; V gene: TRBV5-1; clone size: .; CDR3 protein: CASSSRVEGELFF; CDR3 DNA: TGCGCCAGCAGCTCCAGGGTCGAGGGGGAGCTGTTTTTT
J gene: TRBJ1-2; D gene: TRBD1; V gene: TRBV10-3; clone size: once; CDR3 protein: CAGTGNPNYGYTF; CDR3 DNA: TGTGCCGGGACAGGTAATCCTAACTATGGCTACACCTTC
J gene: TRBJ2-7; D gene: .; V gene: TRBV29-1; clone size: .; CDR3 protein: CSASRAARSSYEQYF; CDR3 DNA: TGCAGCGCCTCCCGAGCGGCCCGGAGCTCCTACGAGCAGTACTTC
J gene: TRBJ1-2; D gene: .; V gene: TRBV28; clone size: .; CDR3 protein: CASSLGGGRTQYYGYTF; CDR3 DNA: TGTGCCAGCAGTTTAGGCGGGGGACGGACTCAATACTATGGCTACACCTTC
J gene: TRBJ1-2; D gene: .; V gene: TRBV18; clone size: .; CDR3 protein: CASSPGPAVNYGYTF; CDR3 DNA: TGTGCCAGCTCACCAGGTCCGGCGGTTAACTATGGCTACACCTTC
J gene: TRBJ1-1; D gene: TRBD1; V gene: TRBV15; clone size: .; CDR3 protein: CATSRDPSPQGADTEAFF; CDR3 DNA: TGTGCCACCAGCAGAGATCCCTCACCTCAGGGGGCAGACACTGAAGCTTTCTTT
J gene: TRBJ2-2; D gene: .; V gene: TRBV19; clone size: .; CDR3 protein: CASSGDTGELFF; CDR3 DNA: TGTGCCAGTTCGGGGGACACCGGGGAGCTGTTTTTT
J gene: TRBJ1-5; D gene: .; V gene: TRBV18; clone size: .; CDR3 protein: CASSPSRINQPQHF; CDR3 DNA: TGTGCCAGCTCACCGTCGCGGATCAATCAGCCCCAGCATTTT
J gene: TRBJ1-5; D gene: TRBD1; V gene: TRBV5-4; clone size: .; CDR3 protein: CASSYFLGQGVDQPQHF; CDR3 DNA: TGTGCCAGCAGTTATTTCCTGGGACAGGGGGTCGATCAGCCCCAGCATTTT
J gene: TRBJ2-7; D gene: TRBD1; V gene: TRBV2; clone size: .; CDR3 protein: CASSGVQGVYEQYF; CDR3 DNA: TGTGCCAGCAGTGGGGTGCAGGGGGTCTACGAGCAGTACTTC
J gene: TRBJ2-2; D gene: .; V gene: TRBV10-3; clone size: .; CDR3 protein: CAISEDPLEAGELFF; CDR3 DNA: TGTGCCATCAGTGAAGATCCCCTGGAGGCCGGGGAGCTGTTTTTT
J gene: TRBJ2-2; D gene: TRBD1; V gene: TRBV27; clone size: .; CDR3 protein: CASSSHRGLTGELFF; CDR3 DNA: TGTGCCAGCAGTTCTCACAGGGGGCTCACCGGGGAGCTGTTTTTT
J gene: TRBJ2-5; D gene: .; V gene: TRBV10-1; clone size: .; CDR3 protein: CASSERLGQETQYF; CDR3 DNA: TGCGCCAGCAGTGAGCGATTGGGCCAGGAGACCCAGTACTTC
J gene: TRBJ2-1; D gene: TRBD2; V gene: TRBV30; clone size: .; CDR3 protein: CAWGPTSGRVGYNEQFF; CDR3 DNA: TGTGCCTGGGGTCCGACTAGCGGGAGGGTGGGGTACAATGAGCAGTTCTTC
J gene: TRBJ2-3; D gene: TRBD2; V gene: TRBV11-3; clone size: once; CDR3 protein: CASSKGTSGSTDTQYF; CDR3 DNA: TGTGCCAGCAGCAAAGGCACTAGCGGTAGCACAGATACGCAGTATTTT
J gene: TRBJ2-5; D gene: .; V gene: TRBV4-3; clone size: .; CDR3 protein: CASSQGSRGETQYF; CDR3 DNA: TGCGCCAGCAGCCAAGGGTCCCGGGGGGAGACCCAGTACTTC
J gene: TRBJ1-1; D gene: .; V gene: TRBV6-1; clone size: once; CDR3 protein: CASRLTVRNTEAFF; CDR3 DNA: TGTGCCAGCAGGTTGACAGTTCGGAACACTGAAGCTTTCTTT
J gene: TRBJ1-2; D gene: .; V gene: TRBV7-2; clone size: .; CDR3 protein: CASSLQAAPGVYGYTF; CDR3 DNA: TGTGCCAGCAGCTTACAAGCAGCCCCAGGGGTTTATGGCTACACCTTC
J gene: TRBJ1-5; D gene: .; V gene: TRBV7-9; clone size: .; CDR3 protein: CASSPRGSNQPQHF; CDR3 DNA: TGTGCCAGCAGCCCCCGAGGGAGCAATCAGCCCCAGCATTTT
J gene: TRBJ2-7; D gene: .; V gene: TRBV30; clone size: .; CDR3 protein: CACLPREQYF; CDR3 DNA: TGTGCCTGCCTCCCGAGGGAGCAGTACTTC
J gene: TRBJ1-1; D gene: .; V gene: TRBV6-1; clone size: few; CDR3 protein: CASSEGTRTEAFF; CDR3 DNA: TGTGCCAGCAGTGAAGGCACTCGTACTGAAGCTTTCTTT
J gene: TRBJ1-1; D gene: .; V gene: TRBV7-3; clone size: .; CDR3 protein: CASSLEGLFTEAFF; CDR3 DNA: TGTGCCAGCAGCCTGGAGGGGTTGTTCACTGAAGCTTTCTTT
J gene: TRBJ2-1; D gene: TRBD1; V gene: TRBV18; clone size: .; CDR3 protein: CASSPGQGAHNEQFF; CDR3 DNA: TGTGCCAGCTCACCGGGACAGGGTGCACACAATGAGCAGTTCTTC
J gene: TRBJ2-3; D gene: .; V gene: TRBV7-6; clone size: .; CDR3 protein: CASSFSSESTDTQYF; CDR3 DNA: TGTGCCAGCAGTTTTTCCTCGGAGAGCACAGATACGCAGTATTTT
J gene: TRBJ2-3; D gene: TRBD2; V gene: TRBV14; clone size: .; CDR3 protein: CASSQQLASTDTQYF; CDR3 DNA: TGTGCCAGCAGCCAACAACTAGCGAGCACAGATACGCAGTATTTT
J gene: TRBJ2-2; D gene: TRBD2; V gene: TRBV28; clone size: .; CDR3 protein: CASRTTSGRLTGELFF; CDR3 DNA: TGTGCCAGCAGAACGACTAGCGGGAGACTAACCGGGGAGCTGTTTTTT
J gene: TRBJ1-1; D gene: TRBD1; V gene: TRBV7-6; clone size: .; CDR3 protein: CASSLRRGRGDTEAFF; CDR3 DNA: TGTGCCAGCAGCTTAAGAAGGGGGCGCGGGGACACTGAAGCTTTCTTT
J gene: TRBJ2-5; D gene: .; V gene: TRBV7-9; clone size: .; CDR3 protein: CASGQETQYF; CDR3 DNA: TGTGCCTCAGGCCAAGAGACCCAGTACTTC